This TCR beta chain was captured in a study of somatic mutations in T cells in chronic GVHD (dated by TCRdb to the early 2020s). Reading the germline V gene gives CDR1 SNHLY and CDR2 FYNNEI. The CDR3 contains 16 residues, cysteine and phenylalanine counted. Kept here is only the CDR3 DNA, which spans 48 bases and is read in frame from base 1. Trimming removed 6 bases from V and 5 bases from J; the gene matches leave 9 bases unexplained. Isolated genomic DNA was used for TCRbeta deep sequencing. The immunoSEQ assay, provided as a commercial service, was used for both TCRbeta CDR3 sequencing and the initial data processing. The source study handled its data this way. Reads were demultiplexed, adapter and primer sequences were trimmed, similar clones were merged through frequency-ratio clustering, and V, D, J genes were annotated using IMGT. Entries here come from immuneACCESS through TCRdb and include only in-frame sequences with V and J called. Some clones fail to appear in such tables; in the studies checked, an unresolved V gene covers under half of the shortfall, and the cause of the remainder is unknown. V, J and clone size derive from that table, while D and trimming were established from the DNA sequence. Present in this sample are some 13,000 clones, roughly three quarters of which were seen just once. Jointly, the top ten make up 32% of the sample.

For sorting, cells were stained with anti-CD3, anti-CD4, anti-CD8 and a Vbeta20 antibody from the IOTest Beta Mark kit and sorted on a FACSAria III to a purity above 99%. Peripheral blood was collected in sodium heparin tubes, and mononuclear cells were isolated by Ficoll-Paque PLUS density gradient centrifugation. CD4+ Vbeta20+, CD4+ Vbeta20-, and CD8+ T cell fractions were FACS-sorted before TCRbeta deep sequencing. About this clone itself: Its antigen is currently not known. Per-base qualities were not stored, and no clone one base away is much larger.

Sequenced sample: Vbeta20-negative CD4+ T cells from blood. Reading the label with the study, this specimen's cell subset or site is: CD4+ T cells sorted as TCR Vbeta20 negative by flow cytometry. The receptor chain draws on TRBV2 and TRBJ2-5, and 13 junctional nucleotides match TRBD2. The TCR comes from a male patient aged 45 to 59 with chronic graft-versus-host disease. In transplant recipients, some T cells may be of donor rather than host origin. This receptor has the CDR3 CASSVGLAGERETQYF. The nucleotides read TGTGCCAGCAGCGTCGGACTAGCGGGAGAGAGGGAGACCCAGTACTTC.